This T cell receptor beta chain was found in a study of cytomegalovirus exposure and HLA in healthy donors. On the study more broadly: HLA-typed donors were the source of around 85 million unique TCRs held in an early data release. Study-level findings and limits: Through in vitro validation, three CMV-associated chains were shown to be specific for CMV antigens. Later analysis demonstrated an association between a missense DCLRE1C variant and TCR beta V- and J-gene trimming. Cytomegalovirus association was assigned to approximately 180 TCR beta chains.

About this clone itself: Its antigen remains unknown.

The PCR was carried out with 60 Vbeta primers and 13 Jbeta primers. Using immunoSEQ multiplex PCR, the repertoire was profiled, and TCRdb retains in-frame clones only, with some absent. This sample has approximately 280,000 clones, with around 90% found just once. The clonotype comes from a woman younger than 35 in good health and CMV-seronegative. The specimen was PBMCs.

The CDR3 here is CASSFGSPGTQYF. In DNA form, the CDR3 reads TGCGCCAGCAGCTTCGGTAGCCCGGGGACCCAGTACTTC. V gene TRBV4-1 combines with J gene TRBJ2-5, with D unresolved. Germline CDR1 is MGHRA and CDR2 is YSYEKL. Trimming took off 5 bases at V and 7 bases at J, with 14 bases between the two ends. There are 13 residues in the CDR3.